Below are 2 T cell receptor beta chains sequenced from a single sample in a study of memory CD4+ T cells and cytomegalovirus serostatus. The sort gate was single viable CD3+CD4+CD8-CD45RO+ cells for memory CD4+ T cells. The method was immunoSEQ multiplex PCR; TCRdb's version includes in-frame clones alone and lacks a portion of them. This table holds roughly 28,000 clones, 75% to 85% found once. What was sequenced was memory CD4+ T cells from blood. The source of these receptors is an adult in good health and CMV-seronegative.

This chain uses TRBV27 with TRBJ2-1; D remains unclear. Deletions cut 4 bases from V and 0 bases from J, with 10 bases between. This CDR3 has 15 amino acids. The germline gives CDR1 MNHEY, CDR2 SMNVEV (reference sequence). For the CDR3, the DNA is TGTGCCAGCAGTTCCGCTCGAAGCTCCTACAATGAGCAGTTCTTC. This sequence encodes CASSSARSSYNEQFF.

This clone was observed a handful of times. CDR3 DNA sequence: TGTGCCAGCAGCCCTTCGATCGGGTCCGGGGAGCTGTTTTTT. It encodes CASSPSIGSGELFF. The chain joins TRBV4-2 to TRBJ2-2; no clear D gene. Trimming took 4 bases from V and 6 from J, leaving 12 bases between them. CDR1 and CDR2 from the germline V gene are LGHNA and YNFKEQ. The CDR3 runs to 14 residues.